This TCR beta chain was retrieved from a study of blood T cell repertoires in COVID-19 (dated by TCRdb to the early 2020s). For the study in its entirety: The collaborator samples originated in the United States, Italy and Spain and spanned the acute and convalescent phases of COVID-19. The prospective study material was composed of cDNA or gDNA derived from T cells, B-cell-depleted T cells, or PBMCs. Subjects who had been exposed to COVID-19, were actively infected with it, or had recovered from it provided the deeply sampled blood TCRbeta repertoires that made up the dataset. The repertoires were released in a freely available public database meant as a resource for research on the immune response to SARS-CoV-2. The samples were drawn from two sources: the first 160 participants of the ongoing ImmuneRACE study, and 1,254 subjects contributed by 6 global collaborators. The sample metadata nearly always contained a de-identified subject ID, COVID-19 status, age in years and sex. HLA class I and class II types, where available, came from metadata supplied by the sample provider rather than from assay-based typing.

CDR1 and CDR2, looked up from the germline V gene (reference sequence), are LNHDA and SQIVND. The CDR3 numbers 16 residues from cysteine through phenylalanine. Here the CDR3 DNA is all that survives: 48 bases in frame from base 1. Germline trimming: 4 bases from V, 7 bases from J; junction bases outside gene matches: 13. Study-wide conclusions, independent of this receptor: The amount of clinical and demographic metadata varied by source and participant and was provided uncurated.

The immunoSEQ Assay, a bias-controlled multiplex PCR, was used to amplify TCRbeta CDR3 regions from genomic DNA. The authors' analysis ran thus. The number of nucleated cells in each sample was estimated by amplification of reference gene primers within the assay. Sequence reads were collapsed and filtered to measure the absolute abundance of every unique TCRbeta CDR3 rearrangement. For each sample, productive Simpson clonality was calculated as the square root of Simpson's diversity index across productive rearrangements. TCRdb carries this immuneACCESS record with in-frame sequences only. Its versions omit some clonotypes, under half of them owing to an unresolved V gene in the studies checked, with the rest unexplained. The DNA was the basis for D and trimming; V, J and clone size are from that table. The sample has about 110,000 clones on record, nearly 90% of them singletons. The leading ten clones occupy around 4.4% of the sample.

In the case of this clone: Its antigen target is currently unknown. Qualities for individual bases were not recorded, and no much larger clone is one base off.

Collaborating institutions collected whole blood in K2EDTA tubes following their own protocols. For TCRbeta analysis, collaborators shipped samples as frozen whole blood, isolated PBMCs, or DNA extracted from either of those sample types. The source of this sequence is a human donor in a cohort sampled during active COVID-19. The sequencing input was peripheral blood. In this chain, TRBV19 is recombined with TRBJ1-5; a stretch of 7 junction bases matches TRBD1. The sequenced DNA: TGTGCCAGTAGTACGACCGGGACAGAGGGTTGGCAGCCCCAGCATTTT. It is translated as CASSTTGTEGWQPQHF.